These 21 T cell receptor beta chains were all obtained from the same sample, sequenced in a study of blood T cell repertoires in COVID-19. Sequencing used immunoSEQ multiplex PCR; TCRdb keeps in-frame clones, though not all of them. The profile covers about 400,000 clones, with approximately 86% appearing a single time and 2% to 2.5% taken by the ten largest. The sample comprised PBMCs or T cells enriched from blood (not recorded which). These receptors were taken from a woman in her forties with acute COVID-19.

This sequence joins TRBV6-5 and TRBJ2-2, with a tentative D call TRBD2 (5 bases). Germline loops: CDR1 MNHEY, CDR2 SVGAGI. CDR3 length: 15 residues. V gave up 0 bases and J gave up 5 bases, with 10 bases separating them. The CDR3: CASSYSSEGTGELFF. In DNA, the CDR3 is TGTGCCAGCAGTTACTCCAGCGAGGGTACCGGGGAGCTGTTTTTT.

The CDR3 nucleotides read TGTGCCAGCGGGCAGGGGGCAACTAATGAAAAACTGTTTTTT. Protein: CASGQGATNEKLFF. The chain recombines TRBV2 with TRBJ1-4; 7 bases are shared with TRBD1. The CDR3 covers 14 residues. The ends lost 8 bases at V and 0 bases at J; junction bases unmatched: 3. Germline assignment: CDR1 SNHLY and CDR2 FYNNEI.

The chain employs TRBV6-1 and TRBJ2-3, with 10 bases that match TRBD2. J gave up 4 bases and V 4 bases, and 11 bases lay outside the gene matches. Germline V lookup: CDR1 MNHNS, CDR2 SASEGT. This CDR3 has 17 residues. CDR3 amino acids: CASSGRGSSGGADTQYF. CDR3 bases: TGTGCCAGCAGTGGGAGGGGTTCTAGCGGGGGTGCAGATACGCAGTATTTT.

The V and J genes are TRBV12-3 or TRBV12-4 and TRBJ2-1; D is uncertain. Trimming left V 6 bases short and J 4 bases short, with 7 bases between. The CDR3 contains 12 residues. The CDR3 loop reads CASRALYNEQFF. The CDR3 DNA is TGTGCCAGCAGAGCCTTATACAATGAGCAGTTCTTC.

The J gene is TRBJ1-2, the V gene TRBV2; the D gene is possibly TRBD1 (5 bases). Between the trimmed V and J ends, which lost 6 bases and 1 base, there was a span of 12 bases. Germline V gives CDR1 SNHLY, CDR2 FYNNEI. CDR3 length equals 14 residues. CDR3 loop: CASSYGGLNYGYTF. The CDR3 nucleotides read TGTGCCAGCAGCTATGGGGGACTTAACTATGGCTACACCTTC. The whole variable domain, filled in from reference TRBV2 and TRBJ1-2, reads EPEVTQTPSHQVTQMGQEVILRCVPISNHLYFYWYRQILGQKVEFLVSFYNNEISEKSEIFDDQFSVERPDGSNFTLKIRSTKLEDSAMYFCASSYGGLNYGYTFGSGTRLTVV.

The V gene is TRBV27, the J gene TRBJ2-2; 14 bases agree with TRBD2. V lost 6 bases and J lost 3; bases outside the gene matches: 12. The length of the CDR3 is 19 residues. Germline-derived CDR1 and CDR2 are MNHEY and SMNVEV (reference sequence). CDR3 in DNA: TGTGCCAGCAGCCCAGGACTAGCGGGGGGCCTTCTGGACACCGGGGAGCTGTTTTTT. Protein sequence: CASSPGLAGGLLDTGELFF.

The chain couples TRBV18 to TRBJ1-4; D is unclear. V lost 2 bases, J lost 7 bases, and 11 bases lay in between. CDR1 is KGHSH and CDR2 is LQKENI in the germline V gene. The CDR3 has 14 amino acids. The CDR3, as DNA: TGTGCCAGCTCACCAGGAGGTCTTGGTGAAAAACTGTTTTTT. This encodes CASSPGGLGEKLFF.

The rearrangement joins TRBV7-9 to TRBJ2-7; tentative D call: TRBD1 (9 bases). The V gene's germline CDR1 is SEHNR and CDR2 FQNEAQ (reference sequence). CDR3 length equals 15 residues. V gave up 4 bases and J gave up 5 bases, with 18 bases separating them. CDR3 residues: CASSSRGGQGNEQYF. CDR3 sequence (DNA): TGTGCCAGCAGCTCACGGGGGGGACAGGGTAACGAGCAGTACTTC.

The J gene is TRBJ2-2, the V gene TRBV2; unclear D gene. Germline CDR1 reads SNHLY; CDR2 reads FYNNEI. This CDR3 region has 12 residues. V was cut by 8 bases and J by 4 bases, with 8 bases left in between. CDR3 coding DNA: TGTGCCAGCGAGGCCAGCACCGGGGAGCTGTTTTTT. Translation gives CASEASTGELFF.

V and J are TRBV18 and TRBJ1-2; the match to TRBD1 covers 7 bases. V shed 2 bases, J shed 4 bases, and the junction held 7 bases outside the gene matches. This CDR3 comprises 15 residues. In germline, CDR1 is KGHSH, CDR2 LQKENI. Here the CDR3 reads CASSPNRDRVYGYTF. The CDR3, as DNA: TGTGCCAGCTCACCAAACCGGGACAGAGTCTATGGCTACACCTTC.

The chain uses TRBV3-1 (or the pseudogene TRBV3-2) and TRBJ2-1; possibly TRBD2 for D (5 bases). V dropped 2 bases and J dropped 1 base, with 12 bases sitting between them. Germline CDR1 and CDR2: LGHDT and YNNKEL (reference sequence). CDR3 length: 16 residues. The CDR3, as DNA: TGTGCCAGCAGCCAAAGGCGGAGCGGATCCTACAATGAGCAGTTCTTC. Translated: CASSQRRSGSYNEQFF.

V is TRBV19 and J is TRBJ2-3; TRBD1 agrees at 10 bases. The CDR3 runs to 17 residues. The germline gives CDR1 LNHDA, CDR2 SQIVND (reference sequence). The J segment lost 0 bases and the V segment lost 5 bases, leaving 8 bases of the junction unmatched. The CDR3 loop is CASSEPWDRGSTDTQYF. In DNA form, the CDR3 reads TGTGCCAGTAGTGAACCATGGGACAGGGGAAGCACAGATACGCAGTATTTT.

In DNA form, the CDR3 reads TGTGCCAGCAGCCAAGACGCCAGGGGCAATCAGCCCCAGCATTTT. Translation gives CASSQDARGNQPQHF. The chain combines TRBV3-1 (or the pseudogene TRBV3-2) with TRBJ1-5; maybe TRBD1 (5 bases). V was shortened by 0 bases and J by 2 bases, with 8 bases between the two germline ends. Germline V gene sequence: CDR1 LGHDT, CDR2 YNNKEL (reference sequence). The CDR3 sequence is 15 residues long.

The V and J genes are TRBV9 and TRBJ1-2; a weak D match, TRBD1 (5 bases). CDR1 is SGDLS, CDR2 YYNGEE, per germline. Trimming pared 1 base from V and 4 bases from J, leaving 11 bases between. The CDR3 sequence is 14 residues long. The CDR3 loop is CASSVSSGGYGYTF. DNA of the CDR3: TGTGCCAGCAGCGTATCCTCCGGGGGCTATGGCTACACCTTC.

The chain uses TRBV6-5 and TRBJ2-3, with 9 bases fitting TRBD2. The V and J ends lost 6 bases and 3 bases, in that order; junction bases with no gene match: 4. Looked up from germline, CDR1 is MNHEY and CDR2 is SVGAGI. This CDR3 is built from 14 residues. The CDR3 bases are TGTGCCAGCAGCCCGGGACTAGCTACAGATACGCAGTATTTT. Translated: CASSPGLATDTQYF.

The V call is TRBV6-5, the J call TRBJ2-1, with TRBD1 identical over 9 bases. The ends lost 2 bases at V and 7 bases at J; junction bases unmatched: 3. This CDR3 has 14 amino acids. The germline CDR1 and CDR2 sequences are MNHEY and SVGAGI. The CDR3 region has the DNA TGTGCCAGCAGTTACGACAGGGGGGCGAATGAGCAGTTCTTC. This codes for CASSYDRGANEQFF.

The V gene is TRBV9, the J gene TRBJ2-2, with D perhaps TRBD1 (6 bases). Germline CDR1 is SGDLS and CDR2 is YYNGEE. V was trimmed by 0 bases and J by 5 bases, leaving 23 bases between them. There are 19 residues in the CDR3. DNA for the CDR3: TGTGCCAGCAGCGTAGCGTTAAGGGGGATCGACAGGACAACCGGGGAGCTGTTTTTT. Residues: CASSVALRGIDRTTGELFF.

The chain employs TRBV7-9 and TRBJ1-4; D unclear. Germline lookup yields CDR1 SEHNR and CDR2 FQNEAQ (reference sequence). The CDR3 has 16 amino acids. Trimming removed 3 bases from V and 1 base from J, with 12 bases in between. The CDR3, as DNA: TGTGCCAGCAGCTTGCCTCCCCTCGGAACTAATGAAAAACTGTTTTTT. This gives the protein CASSLPPLGTNEKLFF.

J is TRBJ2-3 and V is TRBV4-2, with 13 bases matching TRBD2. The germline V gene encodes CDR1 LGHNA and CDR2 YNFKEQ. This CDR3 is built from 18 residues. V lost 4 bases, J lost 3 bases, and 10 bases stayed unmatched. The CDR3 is CASSPNLGTSGVTDTQYF. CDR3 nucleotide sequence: TGTGCCAGCAGCCCCAACCTGGGGACTAGCGGGGTAACAGATACGCAGTATTTT.

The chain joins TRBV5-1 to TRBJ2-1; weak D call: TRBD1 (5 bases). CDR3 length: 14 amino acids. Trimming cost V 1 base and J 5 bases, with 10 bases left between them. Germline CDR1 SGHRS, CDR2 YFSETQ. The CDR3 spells CASSLSDRNNEQFF. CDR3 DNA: TGCGCCAGCAGCTTGAGTGACAGAAACAATGAGCAGTTCTTC.

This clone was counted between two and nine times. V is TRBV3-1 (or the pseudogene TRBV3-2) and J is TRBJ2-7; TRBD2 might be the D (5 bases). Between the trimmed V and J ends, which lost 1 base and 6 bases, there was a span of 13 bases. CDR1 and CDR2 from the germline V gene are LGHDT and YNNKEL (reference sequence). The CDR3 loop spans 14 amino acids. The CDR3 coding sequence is TGTGCCAGCAGCCAAGGGGTCCGAGGGCGCGAGCAGTACTTC. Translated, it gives CASSQGVRGREQYF.